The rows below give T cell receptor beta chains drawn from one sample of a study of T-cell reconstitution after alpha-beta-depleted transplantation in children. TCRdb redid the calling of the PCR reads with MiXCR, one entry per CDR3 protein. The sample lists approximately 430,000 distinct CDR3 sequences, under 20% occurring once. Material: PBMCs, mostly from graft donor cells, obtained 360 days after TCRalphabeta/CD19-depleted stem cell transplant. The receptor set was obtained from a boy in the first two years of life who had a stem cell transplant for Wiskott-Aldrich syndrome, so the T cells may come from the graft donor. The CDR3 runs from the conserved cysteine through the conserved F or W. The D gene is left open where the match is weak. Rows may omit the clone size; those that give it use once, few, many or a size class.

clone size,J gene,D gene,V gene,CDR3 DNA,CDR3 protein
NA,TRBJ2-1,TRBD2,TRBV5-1,TGCGCCAGCAGCCCCTCTAGCGGGAGTTGGCGCAATGAGCAGTTCTTC,CASSPSSGSWRNEQFF
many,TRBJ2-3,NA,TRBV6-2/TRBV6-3,TGTGCCAGCAGTTACCAGCTGTCTCACGACAGTCCTTATAGCACAGATACGCAGTATTTT,CASSYQLSHDSPYSTDTQYF
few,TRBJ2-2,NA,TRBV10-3,TGTGCCATCAGTTCCAACACCCGATTAAGCACCGGGGAGCTGTTTTTT,CAISSNTRLSTGELFF
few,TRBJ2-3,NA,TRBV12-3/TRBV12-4,TGTGCCAGCAGTCTGAGGGGCCCTCGGCAGTATTTT,CASSLRGPRQYF
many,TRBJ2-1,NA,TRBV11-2,TGTGCCAGCAGCAAAACCATCGGACTCTTCATCGATGAGCAGTTCTTC,CASSKTIGLFIDEQFF
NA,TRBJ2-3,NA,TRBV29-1,TGCAGCGTTGAACGGGGGGCCCGCACAGATACGCAGTATTTT,CSVERGARTDTQYF
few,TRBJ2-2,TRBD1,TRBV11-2,TGTGCCAGCAGGAACAGGGGTGGGGTCTTCGCGAACACCGGGGAGCTGTTTTTT,CASRNRGGVFANTGELFF
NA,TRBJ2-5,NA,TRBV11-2,TGTGCCAGCAGCTTAGCCTCGGGGGTGACCCAGTACTTC,CASSLASGVTQYF
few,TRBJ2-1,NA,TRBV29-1,TGCAGCTATGAGACAGGACTCTACAATGAGCAGTTCTTC,CSYETGLYNEQFF
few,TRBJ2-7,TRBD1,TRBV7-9,TGTGCCAGCAGCTCCAGACAGGGGTCCCACGAGCAGTACTTC,CASSSRQGSHEQYF
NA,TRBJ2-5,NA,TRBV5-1,TGCGCCAGCAGCTCCGTAGCGGAGCTGGAGACCCAGTACTTC,CASSSVAELETQYF
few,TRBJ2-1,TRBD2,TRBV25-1,TGTGCCAGCAGTGAATTTGGGGAGCTAGCGGGTCTCTACAATGAGCAGTTCTTC,CASSEFGELAGLYNEQFF
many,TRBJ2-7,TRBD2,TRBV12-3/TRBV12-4,TGTGCCAGCAGTGGGGGACTAGGTCCCTACGAGCAGTACTTC,CASSGGLGPYEQYF
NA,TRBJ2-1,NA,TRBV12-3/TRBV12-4,TGTGCCAGCACCGGACACCCGTCCTACAATGAGCAGTTCTTC,CASTGHPSYNEQFF
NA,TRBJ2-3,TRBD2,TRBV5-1,TGCGCCAGCAGCTTGTCTAGCGGGCGCCCTCCAGATACGCAGTATTTT,CASSLSSGRPPDTQYF
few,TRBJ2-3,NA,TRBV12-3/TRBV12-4,TGTGCCAGCAGTACCAGTACACCTTTGGGAGATACGCAGTATTTT,CASSTSTPLGDTQYF
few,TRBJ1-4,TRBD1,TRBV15,TGTGCCACCAGCAGAGATCTGGACAGGGAAGAGATTTTT,CATSRDLDREEIF
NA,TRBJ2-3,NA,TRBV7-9,TGTGCCAGCAGCTTCCGACCCGGGCCCCATACGCAGTATTTT,CASSFRPGPHTQYF
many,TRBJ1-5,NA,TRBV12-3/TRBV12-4,TGTGCCAGCAGTTCTCGTAATCAGCCCCAGCATTTT,CASSSRNQPQHF
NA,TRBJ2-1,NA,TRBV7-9,TGTGCCAGCAGCTTCAAACGGTTCTCGTCCTACAATGAGCAGTTCTTC,CASSFKRFSSYNEQFF
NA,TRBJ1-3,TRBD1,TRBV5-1,TGCGCCAGCAGCCGGACAGGGGAATATGGAAACACCATATATTTT,CASSRTGEYGNTIYF
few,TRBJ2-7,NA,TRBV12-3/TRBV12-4,TGTGCCAGCAGTTTTCAGTTTTGGCAGGGAGTGACCTACGAGCAGTACTTC,CASSFQFWQGVTYEQYF
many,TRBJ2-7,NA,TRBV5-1,TGCGCCAGCGGAAAAGGATCGGCCTACGAGCAGTACTTC,CASGKGSAYEQYF
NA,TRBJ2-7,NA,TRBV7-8,TGTGCCAGCAGCCCAGGCGAGCGGGTAACCTACGAGCAGTACTTC,CASSPGERVTYEQYF
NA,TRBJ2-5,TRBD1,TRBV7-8,TGTGCCAGCAGCTTAGAGGGCAGGGGGCTGGAGACCCAGTACTTC,CASSLEGRGLETQYF
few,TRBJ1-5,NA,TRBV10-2,TGCGCCACTTCGAAAGGACGGTCGAATCAGCCCCAGCATTTT,CATSKGRSNQPQHF
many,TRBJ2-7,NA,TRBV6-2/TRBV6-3,TGTGCCAGCAGTTACCACATAGATCCCAACGAGCAGTACTTC,CASSYHIDPNEQYF
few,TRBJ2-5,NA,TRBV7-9,TGTGCCAGCAGCTTATTCGTTAGCTGGCAAGAGACCCAGTACTTC,CASSLFVSWQETQYF
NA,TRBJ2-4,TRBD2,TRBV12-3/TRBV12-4,TGTGCCAGCAGCACAGGACTGGCGGGGGGGAACATTCAGTACTTC,CASSTGLAGGNIQYF
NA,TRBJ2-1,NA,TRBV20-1,TGCAGTGCGGCCACCGATGAGCAGTTCTTC,CSAATDEQFF
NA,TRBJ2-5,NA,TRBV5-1,TGCGCCAGCAGCTTGGCAAGAGCCGGACACCAAGAGACCCAGTACTTC,CASSLARAGHQETQYF
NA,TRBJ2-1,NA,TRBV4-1,TGCGCCAGCAGCCAAGGACCAGACAGATACAATGAGCAGTTCTTC,CASSQGPDRYNEQFF
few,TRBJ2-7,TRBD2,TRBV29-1,TGCAGCGTTGCCACTAGCGCCTACGAGCAGTACTTC,CSVATSAYEQYF
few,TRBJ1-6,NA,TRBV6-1,TGTGCCAGCAGAGCTCCCGCGGGCAGGACGAGGCATTCACCCCTCCACTTT,CASRAPAGRTRHSPLHF
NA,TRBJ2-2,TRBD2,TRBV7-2,TGTGCCAGCAGCGAAGCGGGGACGGAGACCGGGGAGCTGTTTTTT,CASSEAGTETGELFF
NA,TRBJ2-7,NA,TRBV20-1,TGCAGTGCTCGAGGATTCGGGACACCCTATTCCTACGAGCAGTACTTC,CSARGFGTPYSYEQYF
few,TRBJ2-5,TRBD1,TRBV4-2,TGTGCCAGCAGCCGCAACCCGGGACAGCAAGAGACCCAGTACTTC,CASSRNPGQQETQYF